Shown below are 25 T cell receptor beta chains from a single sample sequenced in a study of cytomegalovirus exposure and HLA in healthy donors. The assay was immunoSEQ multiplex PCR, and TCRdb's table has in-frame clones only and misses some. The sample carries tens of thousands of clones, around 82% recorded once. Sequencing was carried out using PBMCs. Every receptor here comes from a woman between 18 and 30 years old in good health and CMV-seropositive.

CDR3 amino acids: CASSLAGGFYNEQFF. As DNA, the CDR3 is TGCGCCAGCAGCTTGGCAGGGGGCTTTTACAATGAGCAGTTCTTC. The chain links TRBV5-1 to TRBJ2-1; 8 positions match TRBD1. Germline V CDR1 and CDR2: SGHRS, YFSETQ. The J segment lost 4 bases and the V segment lost 0 bases, leaving 3 bases of the junction unmatched. This CDR3 is 15 amino acids long.

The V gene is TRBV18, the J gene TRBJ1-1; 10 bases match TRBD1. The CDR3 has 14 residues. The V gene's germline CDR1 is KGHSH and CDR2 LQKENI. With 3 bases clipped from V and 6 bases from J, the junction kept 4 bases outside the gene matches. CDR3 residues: CASSPGQGISEAFF. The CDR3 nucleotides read TGTGCCAGCTCACCGGGACAGGGGATCTCTGAAGCTTTCTTT.

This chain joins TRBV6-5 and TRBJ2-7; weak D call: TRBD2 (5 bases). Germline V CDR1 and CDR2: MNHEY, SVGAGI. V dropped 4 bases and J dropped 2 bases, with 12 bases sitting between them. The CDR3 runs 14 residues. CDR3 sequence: CASSFRTGTYEQYF. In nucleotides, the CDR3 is TGTGCCAGCAGTTTCAGGACGGGAACCTACGAGCAGTACTTC.

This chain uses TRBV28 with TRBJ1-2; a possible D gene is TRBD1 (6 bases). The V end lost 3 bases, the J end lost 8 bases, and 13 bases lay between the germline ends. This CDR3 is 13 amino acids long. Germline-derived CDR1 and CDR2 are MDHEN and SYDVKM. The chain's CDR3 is CASSFYRVRGYTF. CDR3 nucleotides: TGTGCCAGCAGTTTCTACAGGGTGAGGGGCTACACCTTC.

CDR3 residues: CAWSVGTFFNQPQHF. The CDR3 bases are TGTGCCTGGAGTGTAGGGACATTCTTTAATCAGCCCCAGCATTTT. The rearrangement joins TRBV30 to TRBJ1-5; D is perhaps TRBD1 (6 bases). The CDR3 runs to 15 residues. The V end was cut by 0 bases, the J end by 4 bases, with 13 bases between. Germline assignment: CDR1 GTSNPN and CDR2 SVGIG (reference sequence).

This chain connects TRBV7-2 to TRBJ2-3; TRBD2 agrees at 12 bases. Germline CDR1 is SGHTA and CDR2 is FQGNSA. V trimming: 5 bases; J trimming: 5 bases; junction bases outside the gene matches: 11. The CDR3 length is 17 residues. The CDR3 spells CASSPHSLAGGGDTQYF. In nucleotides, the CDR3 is TGTGCCAGCAGCCCCCACTCACTAGCGGGGGGCGGAGATACGCAGTATTTT. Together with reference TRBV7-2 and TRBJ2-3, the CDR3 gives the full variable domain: GAGVSQSPSNKVTEKGKDVELRCDPISGHTALYWYRQSLGQGLEFLIYFQGNSAPDKSGLPSDRFSAERTGGSVSTLTIQRTQQEDSAVYLCASSPHSLAGGGDTQYFGPGTRLTVL.

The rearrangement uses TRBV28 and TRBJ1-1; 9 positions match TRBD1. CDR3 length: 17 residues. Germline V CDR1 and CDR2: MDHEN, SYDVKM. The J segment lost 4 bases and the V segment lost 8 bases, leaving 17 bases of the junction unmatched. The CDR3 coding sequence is TGTGCCAGCCCCCCCACAGGGGGCGACGTTCGAGTCACTGAAGCTTTCTTT. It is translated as CASPPTGGDVRVTEAFF.

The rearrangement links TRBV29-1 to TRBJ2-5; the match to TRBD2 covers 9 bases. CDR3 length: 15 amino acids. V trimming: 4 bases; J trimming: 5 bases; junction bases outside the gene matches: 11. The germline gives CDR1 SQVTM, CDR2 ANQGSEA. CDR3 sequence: CSVGSGRGGKETQYF. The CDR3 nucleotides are TGCAGCGTTGGATCCGGGCGGGGGGGCAAGGAGACCCAGTACTTC.

CDR3 region: CASSQGRPGLTDTQYF. The CDR3 DNA follows: TGCGCCAGCAGCCAAGGGCGGCCAGGACTCACAGATACGCAGTATTTT. J is TRBJ2-3 and V is TRBV4-1; a possible D gene is TRBD2 (5 bases). CDR3 length: 16 amino acids. CDR1 is MGHRA and CDR2 is YSYEKL in the germline V gene. V lost 1 base and J lost 2, with 13 bases in between.

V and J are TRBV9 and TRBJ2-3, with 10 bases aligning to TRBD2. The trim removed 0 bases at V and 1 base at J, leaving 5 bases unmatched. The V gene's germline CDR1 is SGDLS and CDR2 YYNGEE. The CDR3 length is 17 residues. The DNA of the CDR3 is TGTGCCAGCAGCGTAGCTACGCTAGCGGGGGGCACAGATACGCAGTATTTT. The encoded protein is CASSVATLAGGTDTQYF.

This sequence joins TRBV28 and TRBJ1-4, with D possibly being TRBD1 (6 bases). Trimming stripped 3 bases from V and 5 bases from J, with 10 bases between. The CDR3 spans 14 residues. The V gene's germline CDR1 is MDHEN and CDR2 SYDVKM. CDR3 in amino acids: CASSFGGPNEKLFF. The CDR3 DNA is TGTGCCAGCAGTTTCGGGGGGCCCAATGAAAAACTGTTTTTT.

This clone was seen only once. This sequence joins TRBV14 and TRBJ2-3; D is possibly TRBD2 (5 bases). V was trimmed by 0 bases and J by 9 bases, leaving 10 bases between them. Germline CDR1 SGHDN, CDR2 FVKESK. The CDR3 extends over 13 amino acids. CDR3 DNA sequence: TGTGCCAGCAGCCAAGAATGGATAGCGACGCAGTATTTT. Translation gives CASSQEWIATQYF.

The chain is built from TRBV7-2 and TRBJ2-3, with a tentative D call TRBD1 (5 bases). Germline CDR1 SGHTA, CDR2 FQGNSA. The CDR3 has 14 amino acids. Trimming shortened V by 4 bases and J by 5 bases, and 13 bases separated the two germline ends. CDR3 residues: CASSSPGQGDTQYF. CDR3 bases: TGTGCCAGCAGCTCTCCCGGGCAGGGAGATACGCAGTATTTT.

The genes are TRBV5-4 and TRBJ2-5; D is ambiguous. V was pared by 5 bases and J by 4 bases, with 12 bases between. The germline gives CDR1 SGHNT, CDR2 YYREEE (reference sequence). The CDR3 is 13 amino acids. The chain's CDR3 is CASRGEQRETQYF. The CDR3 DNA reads TGTGCCAGCAGGGGCGAGCAACGAGAGACCCAGTACTTC. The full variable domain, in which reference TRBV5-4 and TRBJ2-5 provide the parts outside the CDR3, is ETGVTQSPTHLIKTRGQQVTLRCSSQSGHNTVSWYQQALGQGPQFIFQYYREEENGRGNFPPRFSGLQFPNYSSELNVNALELDDSALYLCASRGEQRETQYFGPGTRLLVL.

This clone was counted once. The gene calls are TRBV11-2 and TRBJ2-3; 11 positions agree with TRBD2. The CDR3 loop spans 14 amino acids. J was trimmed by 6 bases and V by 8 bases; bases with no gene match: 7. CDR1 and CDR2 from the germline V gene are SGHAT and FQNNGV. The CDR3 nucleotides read TGTGCCAGCTGCCGTAGCGGGGGGGGCGATACGCAGTATTTT. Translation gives CASCRSGGGDTQYF. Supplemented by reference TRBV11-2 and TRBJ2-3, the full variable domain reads EAGVAQSPRYKIIEKRQSVAFWCNPISGHATLYWYQQILGQGPKLLIQFQNNGVVDDSQLPKDRFSAERLKGVDSTLKIQPAKLEDSAVYLCASCRSGGGDTQYFGPGTRLTVL.

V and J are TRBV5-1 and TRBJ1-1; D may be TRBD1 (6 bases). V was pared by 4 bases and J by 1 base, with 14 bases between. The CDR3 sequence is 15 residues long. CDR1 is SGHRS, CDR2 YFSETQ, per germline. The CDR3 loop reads CASSGAGVGNTEAFF. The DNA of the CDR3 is TGCGCCAGCAGCGGCGCAGGGGTTGGGAACACTGAAGCTTTCTTT. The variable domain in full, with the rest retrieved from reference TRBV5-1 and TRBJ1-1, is KAGVTQTPRYLIKTRGQQVTLSCSPISGHRSVSWYQQTPGQGLQFLFEYFSETQRNKGNFPGRFSGRQFSNSRSEMNVSTLELGDSALYLCASSGAGVGNTEAFFGQGTRLTVV.

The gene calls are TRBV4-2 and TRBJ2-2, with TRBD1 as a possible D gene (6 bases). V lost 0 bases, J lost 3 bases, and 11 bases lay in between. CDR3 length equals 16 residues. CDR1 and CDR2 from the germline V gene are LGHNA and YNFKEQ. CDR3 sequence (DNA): TGTGCCAGCAGCCAAGATGGGGGCGCAGACACCGGGGAGCTGTTTTTT. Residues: CASSQDGGADTGELFF.

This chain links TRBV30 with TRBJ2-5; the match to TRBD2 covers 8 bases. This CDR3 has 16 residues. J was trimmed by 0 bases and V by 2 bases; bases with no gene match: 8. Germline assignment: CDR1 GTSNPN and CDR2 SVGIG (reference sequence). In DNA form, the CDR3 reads TGTGCCTGGAGTTTCGGGAGGGGGGGAAACCAAGAGACCCAGTACTTC. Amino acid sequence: CAWSFGRGGNQETQYF.

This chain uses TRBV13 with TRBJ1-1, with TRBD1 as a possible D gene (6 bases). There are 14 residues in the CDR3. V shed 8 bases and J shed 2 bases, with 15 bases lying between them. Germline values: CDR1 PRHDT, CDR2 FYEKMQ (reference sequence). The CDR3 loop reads CASLETGDNTEAFF. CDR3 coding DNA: TGTGCCAGCCTGGAGACAGGTGATAACACTGAAGCTTTCTTT.

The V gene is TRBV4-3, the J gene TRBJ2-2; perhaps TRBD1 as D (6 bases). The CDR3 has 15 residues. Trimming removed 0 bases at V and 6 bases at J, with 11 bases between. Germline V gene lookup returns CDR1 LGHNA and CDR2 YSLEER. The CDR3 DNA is TGCGCCAGCAGCCAAGATCTGGGGGCAGCCGGGGAGCTGTTTTTT. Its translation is CASSQDLGAAGELFF.

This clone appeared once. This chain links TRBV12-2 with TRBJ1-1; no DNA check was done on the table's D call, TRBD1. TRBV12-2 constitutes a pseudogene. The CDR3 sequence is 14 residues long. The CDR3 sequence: CASRPKTTGTEAFF. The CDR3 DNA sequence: TGTGCAAGTCGCCCCAAGACGACAGGGACTGAAGCTTTCTTT.

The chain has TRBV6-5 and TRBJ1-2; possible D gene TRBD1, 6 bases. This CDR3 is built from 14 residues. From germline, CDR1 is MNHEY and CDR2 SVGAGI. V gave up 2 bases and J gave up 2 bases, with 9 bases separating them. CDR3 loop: CASSYGQGNYGYTF. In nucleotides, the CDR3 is TGTGCCAGCAGTTACGGGCAGGGGAACTATGGCTACACCTTC.

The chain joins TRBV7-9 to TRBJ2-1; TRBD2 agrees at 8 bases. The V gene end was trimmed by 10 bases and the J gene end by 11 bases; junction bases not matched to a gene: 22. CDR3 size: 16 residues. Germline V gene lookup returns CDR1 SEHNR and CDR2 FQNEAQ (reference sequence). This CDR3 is CATLTVGSGGTVKQFF. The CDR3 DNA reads TGTGCCACCCTAACAGTGGGGTCGGGAGGGACCGTAAAGCAGTTCTTC. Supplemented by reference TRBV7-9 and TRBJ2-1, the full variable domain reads DTGVSQNPRHKITKRGQNVTFRCDPISEHNRLYWYRQTLGQGPEFLTYFQNEAQLEKSRLLSDRFSAERPKGSFSTLEIQRTEQGDSAMYLCATLTVGSGGTVKQFFGPGTRLTVL.

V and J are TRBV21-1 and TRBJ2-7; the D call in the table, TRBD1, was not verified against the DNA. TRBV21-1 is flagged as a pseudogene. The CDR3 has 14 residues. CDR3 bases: TGTGCCAGCAGCACGCCAGGCTTTACCTACGAGCAGTACTTC. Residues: CASSTPGFTYEQYF.

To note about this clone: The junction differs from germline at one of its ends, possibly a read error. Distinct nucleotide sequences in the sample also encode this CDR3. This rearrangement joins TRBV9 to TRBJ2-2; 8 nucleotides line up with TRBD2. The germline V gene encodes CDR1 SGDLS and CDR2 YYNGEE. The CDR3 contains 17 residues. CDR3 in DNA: TGTGCCAGTAGCGTAGCTAGGAGCGGGGGGAACACCGGGGAGCTGTTTTTT. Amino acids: CASSVARSGGNTGELFF.